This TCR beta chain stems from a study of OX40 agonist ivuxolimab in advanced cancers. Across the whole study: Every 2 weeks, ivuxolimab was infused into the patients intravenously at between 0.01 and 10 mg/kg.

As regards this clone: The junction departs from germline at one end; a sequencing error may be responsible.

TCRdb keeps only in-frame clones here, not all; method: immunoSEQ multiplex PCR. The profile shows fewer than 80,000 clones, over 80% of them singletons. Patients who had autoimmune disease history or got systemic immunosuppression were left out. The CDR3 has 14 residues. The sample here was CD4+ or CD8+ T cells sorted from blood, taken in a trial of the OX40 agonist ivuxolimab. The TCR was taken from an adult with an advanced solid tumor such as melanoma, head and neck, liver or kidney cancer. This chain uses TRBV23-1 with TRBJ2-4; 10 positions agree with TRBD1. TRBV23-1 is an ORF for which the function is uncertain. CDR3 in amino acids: CASSLPSTGGNSDF. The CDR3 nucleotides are TGCGCCAGCAGCCTTCCGTCGACAGGGGGCAACTCGGACTTC.